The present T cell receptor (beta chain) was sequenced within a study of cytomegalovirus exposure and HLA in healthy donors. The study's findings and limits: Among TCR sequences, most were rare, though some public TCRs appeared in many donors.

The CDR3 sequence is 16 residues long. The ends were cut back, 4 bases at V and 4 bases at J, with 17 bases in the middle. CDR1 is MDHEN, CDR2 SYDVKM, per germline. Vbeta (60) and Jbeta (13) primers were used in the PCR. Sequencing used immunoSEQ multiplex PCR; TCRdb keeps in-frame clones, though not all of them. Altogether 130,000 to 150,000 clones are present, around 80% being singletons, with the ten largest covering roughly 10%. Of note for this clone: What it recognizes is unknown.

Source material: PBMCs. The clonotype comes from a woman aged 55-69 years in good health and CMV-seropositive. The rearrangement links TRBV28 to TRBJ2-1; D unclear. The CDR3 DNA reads TGTGCCAGCAGTTCCCTAGGAGCTACTGGATACAATGAGCAGTTCTTC. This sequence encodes CASSSLGATGYNEQFF. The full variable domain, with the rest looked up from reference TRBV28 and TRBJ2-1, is DVKVTQSSRYLVKRTGEKVFLECVQDMDHENMFWYRQDPGLGLRLIYFSYDVKMKEKGDIPEGYSVSREKKERFSLILESASTNQTSMYLCASSSLGATGYNEQFFGPGTRLTVL.